The table lists the clone carrying this TCR beta chain with a few counts. The data were obtained in a study of T-cell memory formation after mild COVID-19. Each CDR3 protein gets one entry after TCRdb re-called the 5' RACE reads with MiXCR. This table has a few hundred thousand distinct CDR3 sequences, 9.4% appearing once. The clonotype originates from a man aged 18 to 30 who had mild COVID-19 (a few samples of this study predate the infection). Cell type and time point are not known. What was sequenced was PBMCs or a T cell subset sorted from them (not recorded which).

This chain's CDR3 is CASSPYQTGTEAFF. In nucleotides, the CDR3 is TGTGCCAGCAGCCCCTATCAGACGGGAACTGAAGCTTTCTTT. This rearrangement joins TRBV4-2 to TRBJ1-1; D unresolved. Deletions cut 4 bases from V and 5 bases from J, with 14 bases between. This CDR3 is 14 amino acids long. In germline, CDR1 is LGHNA, CDR2 YNFKEQ.